This TCR beta chain was retrieved from a study of tumor and adjacent non-tumor tissue in lung cancer. To note about this clonotype: A read error may explain this, as a much larger clone is one base away.

Germline V gene sequence: CDR1 MNHEY, CDR2 SVGEGT. V was shortened by 4 bases and J by 6 bases, with 16 bases between the two germline ends. The CDR3 covers 15 residues. Three rounds of nested PCR, following a modified ARM-PCR protocol, produced the TCRbeta library. TCRdb re-analysed the multiplex PCR reads in MiXCR, keeping a single row per CDR3 protein. The sample records 70,000 to 90,000 distinct CDR3 sequences, 65% to 85% being singletons. This sample's RNA came from whole unsorted tissue. The normal lung tissue was taken more than 3 cm from the tumor edge. The chain uses TRBV6-2 or TRBV6-3 and TRBJ2-1; tentatively, D is TRBD2 (6 bases). Sequenced sample: distant non-tumor lung tissue. The receptor's source is a man in his fifties or sixties with non-small cell lung cancer. The CDR3 protein is CASSSGISGSNEQFF. For the CDR3, the DNA is TGTGCCAGCAGTTCCGGGATTAGCGGCAGCAATGAGCAGTTCTTC.